This record looks at one TCR beta chain sequence and its context. Repertoires were generated with immunoSEQ multiplex PCR, while TCRdb's copy carries only in-frame clones and drops some. The data contain over 85,000 clones, over 85% of them seen just once; the ten biggest clones take up 1.5%. The CDR3 has 15 amino acids. Germline V gene lookup returns CDR1 MDHEN and CDR2 SYDVKM. V gave up 6 bases and J gave up 0 bases, with 12 bases separating them. The data stem from a study of control samples from healthy donors and cancer patients. Sequencing was done on a sample of blood. The chain couples TRBV28 to TRBJ1-5; D is uncertain. The source of this sequence is a woman under 40 in good health. The CDR3 nucleotides are TGTGCCAGCAGCCCCCCTCGATATAGCAATCAGCCCCAGCATTTT. Translating it yields CASSPPRYSNQPQHF.